This TCR beta chain comes out of a study of blood T cell repertoires in COVID-19. Study summary: T cells, B-cell-depleted T cells, or PBMCs supplied cDNA or gDNA.

Germline lookup yields CDR1 SQVTM and CDR2 ANQGSEA. V was trimmed by 3 bases and J by 7 bases, leaving 16 bases between them. The CDR3 consists of 14 residues. This study enrolled people aged about 18 to 90 from about two dozen US geographic areas. Participant-given clinical history determined each cohort assignment. In the original workflow: Scientists estimated how many nucleated cells there were by amplifying reference gene primers. Repertoires were generated with immunoSEQ multiplex PCR, while TCRdb's copy carries only in-frame clones and drops some. The V and J calls and clone size come from that table; D and trimming were worked out from the DNA. This repertoire shows around 300,000 clones, around nine tenths found once; its top ten account for 1.9%. This clone was seen just once.

The receptor was isolated from a woman aged 55-70 years who had recovered from COVID-19. The V and J genes are TRBV29-1 and TRBJ2-1; possibly TRBD2 for D (6 bases). The specimen was PBMCs or T cells enriched from blood (not recorded which). The CDR3 bases are TGCAGCGTTGACGGGAGCACAAGGGGTAATGAGCAGTTCTTC. It specifies CSVDGSTRGNEQFF.